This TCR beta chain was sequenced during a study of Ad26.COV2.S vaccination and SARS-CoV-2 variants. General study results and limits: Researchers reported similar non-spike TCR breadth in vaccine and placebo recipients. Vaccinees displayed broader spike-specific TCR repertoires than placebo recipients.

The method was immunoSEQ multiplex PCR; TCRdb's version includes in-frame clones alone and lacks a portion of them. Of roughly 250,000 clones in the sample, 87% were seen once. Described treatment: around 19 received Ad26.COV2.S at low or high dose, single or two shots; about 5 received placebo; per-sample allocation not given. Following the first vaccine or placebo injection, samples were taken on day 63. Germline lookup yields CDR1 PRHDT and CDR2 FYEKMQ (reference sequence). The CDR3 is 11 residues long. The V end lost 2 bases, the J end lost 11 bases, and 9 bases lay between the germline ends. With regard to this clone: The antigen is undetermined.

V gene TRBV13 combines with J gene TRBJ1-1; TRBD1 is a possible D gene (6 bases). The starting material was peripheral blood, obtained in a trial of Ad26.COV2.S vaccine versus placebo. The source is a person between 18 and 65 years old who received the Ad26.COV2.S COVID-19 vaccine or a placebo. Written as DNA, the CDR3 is TGTGCCAGCAGCTTATCCCAGGGGGCTTTCTTT. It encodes CASSLSQGAFF.